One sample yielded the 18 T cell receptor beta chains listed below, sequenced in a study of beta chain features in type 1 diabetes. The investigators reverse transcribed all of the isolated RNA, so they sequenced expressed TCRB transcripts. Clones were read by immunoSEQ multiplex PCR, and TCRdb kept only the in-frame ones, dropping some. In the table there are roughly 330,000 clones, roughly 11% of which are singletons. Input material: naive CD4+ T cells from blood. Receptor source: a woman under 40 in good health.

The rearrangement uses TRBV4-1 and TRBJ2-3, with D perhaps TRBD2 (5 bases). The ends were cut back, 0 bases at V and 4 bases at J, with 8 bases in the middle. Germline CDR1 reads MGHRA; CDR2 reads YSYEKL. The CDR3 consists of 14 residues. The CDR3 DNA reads TGCGCCAGCAGCCAAGATCCGGGGTCAGATACGCAGTATTTT. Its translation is CASSQDPGSDTQYF.

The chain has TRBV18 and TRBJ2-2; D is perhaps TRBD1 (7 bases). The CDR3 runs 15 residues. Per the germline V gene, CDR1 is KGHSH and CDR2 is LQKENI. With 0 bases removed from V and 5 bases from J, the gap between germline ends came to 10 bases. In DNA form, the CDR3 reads TGTGCCAGCTCACCACCGTCAGGGGGGACCGGGGAGCTGTTTTTT. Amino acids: CASSPPSGGTGELFF.

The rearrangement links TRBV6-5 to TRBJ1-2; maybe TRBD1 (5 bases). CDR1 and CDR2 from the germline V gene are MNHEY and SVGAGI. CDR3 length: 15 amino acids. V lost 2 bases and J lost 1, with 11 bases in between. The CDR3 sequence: CASSYEPQGNYGYTF. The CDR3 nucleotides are TGTGCCAGCAGTTACGAACCCCAGGGTAACTATGGCTACACCTTC.

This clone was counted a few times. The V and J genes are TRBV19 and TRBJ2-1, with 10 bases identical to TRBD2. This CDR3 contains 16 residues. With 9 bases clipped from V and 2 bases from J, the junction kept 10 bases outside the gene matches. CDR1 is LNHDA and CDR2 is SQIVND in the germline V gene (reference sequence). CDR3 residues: CASHRLAGAAYNEQFF. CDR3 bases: TGTGCCAGCCATAGGCTAGCGGGGGCTGCCTACAATGAGCAGTTCTTC.

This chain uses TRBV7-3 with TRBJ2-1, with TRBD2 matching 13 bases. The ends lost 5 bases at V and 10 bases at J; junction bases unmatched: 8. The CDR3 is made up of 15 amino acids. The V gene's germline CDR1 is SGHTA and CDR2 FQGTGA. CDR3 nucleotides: TGTGCCAGCAGCCAACTAGCGGGAGGGCCCCGGGAGCAGTTCTTC. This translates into CASSQLAGGPREQFF.

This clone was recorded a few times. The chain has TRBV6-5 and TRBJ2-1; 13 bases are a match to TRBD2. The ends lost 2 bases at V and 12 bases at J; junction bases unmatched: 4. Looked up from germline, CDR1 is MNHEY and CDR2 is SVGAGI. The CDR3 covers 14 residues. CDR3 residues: CASSYGLAGEVQFF. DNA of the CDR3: TGTGCCAGCAGTTACGGACTAGCGGGAGAAGTGCAGTTCTTC.

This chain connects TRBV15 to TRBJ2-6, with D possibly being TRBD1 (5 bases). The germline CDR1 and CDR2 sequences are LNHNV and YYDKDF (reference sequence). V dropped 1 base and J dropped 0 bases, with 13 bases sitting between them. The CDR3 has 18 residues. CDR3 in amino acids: CATSRATVPVSGANVLTF. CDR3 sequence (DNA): TGTGCCACCAGCAGAGCGACAGTCCCAGTCTCTGGGGCCAACGTCCTGACTTTC.

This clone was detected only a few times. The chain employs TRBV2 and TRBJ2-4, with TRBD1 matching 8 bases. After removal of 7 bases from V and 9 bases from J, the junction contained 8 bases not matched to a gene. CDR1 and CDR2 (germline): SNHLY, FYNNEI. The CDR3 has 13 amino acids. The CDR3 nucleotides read TGTGCCAGCAAGGGGACAGGCCATGCCATTCAGTACTTC. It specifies CASKGTGHAIQYF.

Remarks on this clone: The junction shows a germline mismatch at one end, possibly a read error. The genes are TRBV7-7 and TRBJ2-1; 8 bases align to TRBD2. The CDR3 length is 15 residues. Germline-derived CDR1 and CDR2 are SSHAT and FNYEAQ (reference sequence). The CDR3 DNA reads TGTGCTAGCAGCCCCGGACTAGCAAGGAGGAATGAGCAGTTCTTC. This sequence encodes CASSPGLARRNEQFF. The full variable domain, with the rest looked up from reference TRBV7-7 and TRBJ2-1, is GAGVSQSPRYKVTKRGQDVTLRCDPISSHATLYWYQQALGQGPEFLTYFNYEAQPDKSGLPSDRFSAERPEGSISTLTIQRTEQRDSAMYRCASSPGLARRNEQFFGPGTRLTVL.

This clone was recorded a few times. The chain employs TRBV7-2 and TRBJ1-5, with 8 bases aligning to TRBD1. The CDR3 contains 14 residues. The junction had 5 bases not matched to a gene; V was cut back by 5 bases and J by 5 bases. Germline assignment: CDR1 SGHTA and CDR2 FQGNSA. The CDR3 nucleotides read TGTGCCAGCAGCCCGACAGGGGTTGATCAGCCCCAGCATTTT. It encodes CASSPTGVDQPQHF.

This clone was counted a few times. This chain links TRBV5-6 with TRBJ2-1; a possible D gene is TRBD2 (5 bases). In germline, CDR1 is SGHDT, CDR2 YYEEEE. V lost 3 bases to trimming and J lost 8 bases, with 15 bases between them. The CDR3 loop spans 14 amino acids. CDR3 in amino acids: CASSSILVGDEQFF. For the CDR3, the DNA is TGTGCCAGCAGCTCCATCTTAGTCGGGGATGAGCAGTTCTTC.

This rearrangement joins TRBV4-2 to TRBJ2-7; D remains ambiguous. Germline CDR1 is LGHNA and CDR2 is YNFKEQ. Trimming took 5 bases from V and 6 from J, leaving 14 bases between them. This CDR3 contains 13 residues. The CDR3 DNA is TGTGCCAGCAGCTATATGCCGACTCGCGAGCAGTACTTC. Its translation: CASSYMPTREQYF.

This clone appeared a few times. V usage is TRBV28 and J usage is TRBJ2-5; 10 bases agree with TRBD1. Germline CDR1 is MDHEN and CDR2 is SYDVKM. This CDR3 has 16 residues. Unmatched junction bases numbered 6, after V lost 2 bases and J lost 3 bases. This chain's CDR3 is CASSLNRGQGKETQYF. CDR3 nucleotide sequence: TGTGCCAGCAGTTTAAACCGGGGACAGGGGAAAGAGACCCAGTACTTC. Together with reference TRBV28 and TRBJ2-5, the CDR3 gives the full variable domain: DVKVTQSSRYLVKRTGEKVFLECVQDMDHENMFWYRQDPGLGLRLIYFSYDVKMKEKGDIPEGYSVSREKKERFSLILESASTNQTSMYLCASSLNRGQGKETQYFGPGTRLLVL.

CDR3 amino acids: CASSSPRTGSYNEQFF. The CDR3 DNA follows: TGTGCCAGCAGTTCCCCCAGGACAGGGAGCTACAATGAGCAGTTCTTC. The chain links TRBV6-6 to TRBJ2-1, with 8 bases aligning to TRBD1. CDR1 and CDR2 (germline): MNHNY, SVGAGI (reference sequence). The V and J ends lost 4 bases and 3 bases, in that order; junction bases with no gene match: 8. The CDR3 loop spans 16 amino acids.

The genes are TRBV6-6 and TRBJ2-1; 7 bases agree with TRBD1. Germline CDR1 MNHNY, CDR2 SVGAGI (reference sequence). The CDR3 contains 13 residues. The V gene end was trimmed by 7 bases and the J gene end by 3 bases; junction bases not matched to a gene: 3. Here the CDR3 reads CASTGTDYNEQFF. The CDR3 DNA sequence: TGTGCCAGCACCGGGACAGACTACAATGAGCAGTTCTTC.

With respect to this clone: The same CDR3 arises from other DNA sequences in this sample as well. CDR3 DNA: TGTGCCAGCAGCCCGGGACAGGGTAATGAAAAACTGTTTTTT. Protein sequence: CASSPGQGNEKLFF. The chain employs TRBV4-2 and TRBJ1-4; the match to TRBD1 covers 9 bases. CDR1 LGHNA and CDR2 YNFKEQ come from the germline V gene. This CDR3 region has 14 residues. Trimming cost V 4 bases and J 4 bases; bases outside gene matches: 1.

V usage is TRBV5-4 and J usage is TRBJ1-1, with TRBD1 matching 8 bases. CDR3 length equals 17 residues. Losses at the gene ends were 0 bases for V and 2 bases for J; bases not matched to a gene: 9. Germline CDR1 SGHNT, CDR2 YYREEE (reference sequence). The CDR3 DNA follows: TGTGCCAGCAGCTTGGCGAGCGGACAGGGTTATAACACTGAAGCTTTCTTT. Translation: CASSLASGQGYNTEAFF.

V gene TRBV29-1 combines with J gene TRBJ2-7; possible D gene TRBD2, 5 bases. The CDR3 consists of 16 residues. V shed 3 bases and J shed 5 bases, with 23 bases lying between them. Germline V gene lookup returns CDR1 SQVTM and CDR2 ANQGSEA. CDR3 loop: CSVDGIGVGGVDEQYF. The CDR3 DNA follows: TGCAGCGTTGATGGTATCGGGGTCGGTGGGGTTGACGAGCAGTACTTC.